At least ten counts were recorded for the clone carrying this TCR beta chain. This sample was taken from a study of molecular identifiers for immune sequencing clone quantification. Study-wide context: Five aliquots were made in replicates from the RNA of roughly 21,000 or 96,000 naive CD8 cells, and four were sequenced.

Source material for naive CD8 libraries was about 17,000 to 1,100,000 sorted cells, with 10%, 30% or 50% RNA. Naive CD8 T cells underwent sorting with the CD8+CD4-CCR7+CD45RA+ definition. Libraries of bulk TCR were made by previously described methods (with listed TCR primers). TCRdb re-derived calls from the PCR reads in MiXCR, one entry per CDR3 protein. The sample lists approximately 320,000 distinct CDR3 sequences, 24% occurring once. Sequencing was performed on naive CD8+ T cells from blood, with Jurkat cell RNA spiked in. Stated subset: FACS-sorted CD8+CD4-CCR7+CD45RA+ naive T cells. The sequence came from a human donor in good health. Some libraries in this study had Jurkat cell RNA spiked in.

This CDR3 is CASSPMPYTDTQYF. DNA of the CDR3: TGTGCCAGCAGCCCCATGCCCTACACAGATACGCAGTATTTT. The V gene is TRBV7-2, the J gene TRBJ2-3; no firm D call. This CDR3 region has 14 residues. Germline CDR1 is SGHTA and CDR2 is FQGNSA. Trimming took 5 bases from V and 2 from J, leaving 11 bases between them.